Each of the 9 T cell receptor beta chains below was sequenced from the same sample in a study of beta chain features in type 1 diabetes. Points from the study as a whole: In every one of the four CD4+ subsets, TCRB CDR3s were moderately but significantly shorter in Type 1 diabetes patients.

Their antigens are not known. All of the isolated RNA was reverse transcribed, so expressed TCRB transcripts were sequenced. Produced via immunoSEQ multiplex PCR; TCRdb's table is partial and in-frame only. The repertoire holds around 310,000 clones, around an eighth seen once, with roughly 0.015% in the top ten. Specimen: naive CD4+ T cells from blood. The receptors derive from a woman under 30 with type 1 diabetes.

This clone turned up a few times. This sequence joins TRBV15 and TRBJ2-1, with TRBD2 matching over 15 bases. The V gene's germline CDR1 is LNHNV and CDR2 YYDKDF (reference sequence). The CDR3 extends over 17 amino acids. V trimming: 2 bases; J trimming: 8 bases; junction bases outside the gene matches: 7. CDR3 in amino acids: CATSRKGLAGGSYEQFF. The DNA of the CDR3 is TGTGCCACCAGCAGAAAAGGACTAGCGGGAGGGAGCTATGAGCAGTTCTTC.

The J gene is TRBJ2-7, the V gene TRBV9, with TRBD1 matching over 9 bases. CDR3 length: 16 amino acids. The trim removed 2 bases at V and 7 bases at J, leaving 13 bases unmatched. Germline V gives CDR1 SGDLS, CDR2 YYNGEE. The CDR3 loop reads CASSVPGGQGCREQYV. The CDR3 DNA is TGTGCCAGCAGCGTCCCCGGGGGACAGGGATGTCGGGAGCAGTACGTC.

The J gene is TRBJ2-3, the V gene TRBV20-1; weak D call: TRBD2 (5 bases). This CDR3 is 11 amino acids long. Trimming shortened V by 5 bases and J by 3 bases, and 6 bases separated the two germline ends. The germline V gene encodes CDR1 DFQATT and CDR2 SNEGSKA (reference sequence). Written as DNA, the CDR3 is TGCAGTGCTCAGCGGACAGATACGCAGTATTTT. Translating gives CSAQRTDTQYF.

In DNA, the CDR3 is TGTGCCAGCAGCTTAGGGAGCGGGTACCAAGAGACCCAGTACTTC. Its translation: CASSLGSGYQETQYF. The J gene is TRBJ2-5, the V gene TRBV7-2, with D possibly TRBD2 on 6 matching bases. The V end was cut by 1 base, the J end by 0 bases, with 9 bases between. The CDR3 contains 15 residues. From germline, CDR1 is SGHTA and CDR2 FQGNSA.

This chain connects TRBV5-6 to TRBJ2-1; 12 bases align to TRBD1. The CDR3 has 16 amino acids. The V gene end was trimmed by 3 bases and the J gene end by 7 bases; junction bases not matched to a gene: 8. The V gene's germline CDR1 is SGHDT and CDR2 YYEEEE. CDR3 residues: CASSSVPGQGANEQFF. CDR3 nucleotides: TGTGCCAGCAGCTCTGTGCCGGGACAGGGGGCAAATGAGCAGTTCTTC.

This clone appeared a few times. The J gene is TRBJ2-5, the V gene TRBV5-4; no clear D gene. V dropped 4 bases and J dropped 3 bases, with 13 bases sitting between them. Germline lookup yields CDR1 SGHNT and CDR2 YYREEE (reference sequence). The CDR3 covers 14 residues. CDR3 coding DNA: TGTGCCAGCAGCCCAGGTGAAACCAAAGAGACCCAGTACTTC. This sequence encodes CASSPGETKETQYF.

The chain has TRBV6-5 and TRBJ2-7; 7 bases line up with TRBD2. The length of the CDR3 is 14 residues. J gave up 4 bases and V 3 bases, and 6 bases lay outside the gene matches. Germline CDR1 and CDR2: MNHEY and SVGAGI. The CDR3 loop is CASSYWAGEYEQYF. The CDR3 DNA is TGTGCCAGCAGTTATTGGGCGGGAGAGTACGAGCAGTACTTC.

This clone was recorded a few times. V usage is TRBV29-1 and J usage is TRBJ1-2; D is uncertain. The CDR3 is made up of 12 amino acids. Trimming removed 3 bases from V and 1 base from J, with 6 bases in between. Germline V lookup: CDR1 SQVTM, CDR2 ANQGSEA. The DNA of the CDR3 is TGCAGCGTTGAGGAGCTTAACTATGGCTACACCTTC. Translating it yields CSVEELNYGYTF.

The CDR3: CAWTSRLAGQIITVPSTDTQYF. The CDR3 DNA sequence: TGTGCCTGGACCAGCCGGTTAGCCGGCCAAATTATTACGGTCCCTAGCACAGATACGCAGTATTTT. J is TRBJ2-3 and V is TRBV30; D uncertain. V lost 4 bases and J lost 0, with 35 bases in between. The CDR3 runs 22 residues. Germline V gene lookup returns CDR1 GTSNPN and CDR2 SVGIG (reference sequence).